These 19 T cell receptor beta chains were all obtained from the same sample, sequenced in a study of T-cell reconstitution after alpha-beta-depleted transplantation in children (dated by TCRdb to between 2015 and 2016). The library was generated by PCR. The instrument was an Illumina HiSeq 2500. To normalize quantification of the TCRbeta repertoire, the TCR libraries were built with molecular barcoding that relied on unique molecular identifiers. TCRdb reprocessing: public reads trimmed at Q25 with fastp, clones called with MiXCR, in-frame beta chains kept. For every CDR3 protein sequence, its rows merge into one entry that carries the most common genes and DNA. Across this sample there are 450,000 to 600,000 distinct CDR3 sequences, with around a third seen only once. Clones ranked in the top ten supply less than 2.5% of the sample. Sequenced material: PBMCs from the stem cell graft donor, taken from the stem cell graft. All receptors derive from a human donor who donated a stem cell graft to a child with aplastic anemia.

In its sample, this clonotype was seen many times. This sequence joins TRBV6-2 or TRBV6-3 and TRBJ2-5, with 10 nucleotides matching TRBD1. Trimming cost V 7 bases and J 5 bases; bases outside gene matches: 10. The CDR3 is 15 amino acids. The germline V gene has CDR1 MNHEY and CDR2 SVGEGT. CDR3 region: CASKPGTGDAETQYF. The CDR3 DNA is TGTGCCAGCAAACCCGGGACAGGGGACGCGGAGACCCAGTACTTC.

V is TRBV12-3 or TRBV12-4 and J is TRBJ1-1; D gene ambiguous. V lost 0 bases and J lost 6, with 11 bases in between. CDR3 length: 14 amino acids. CDR3 loop: CASSLAIPPAEAFF. In DNA, the CDR3 is TGTGCCAGCAGTTTAGCCATCCCCCCCGCTGAAGCTTTCTTT.

The V and J genes are TRBV6-4 and TRBJ1-1, with no clear D. Per germline, CDR1 MRHNA and CDR2 SNTAGT. With 3 bases removed from V and 1 base from J, the gap between germline ends came to 6 bases. The CDR3 is made up of 13 amino acids. CDR3 residues: CASSEARNTEAFF. The CDR3 DNA follows: TGTGCCAGCAGTGAAGCCAGGAACACTGAAGCTTTCTTT.

The V gene is TRBV11-2, the J gene TRBJ2-3; TRBD1 matches 7 bases. This CDR3 spans 18 amino acids. J gave up 2 bases and V 2 bases, and 13 bases lay outside the gene matches. CDR1 SGHAT and CDR2 FQNNGV come from the germline V gene. DNA of the CDR3: TGTGCCAGCAGCTTAAGGGGGCTTATCGCCTCCTCCACAGATACGCAGTATTTT. This codes for CASSLRGLIASSTDTQYF. Based on the CDR3 plus reference TRBV11-2 and TRBJ2-3, the full variable domain is EAGVAQSPRYKIIEKRQSVAFWCNPISGHATLYWYQQILGQGPKLLIQFQNNGVVDDSQLPKDRFSAERLKGVDSTLKIQPAKLEDSAVYLCASSLRGLIASSTDTQYFGPGTRLTVL.

This chain joins TRBV15 and TRBJ2-3; 9 nucleotides agree with TRBD1. This CDR3 spans 17 amino acids. The V gene end was trimmed by 2 bases and the J gene end by 3 bases; junction bases not matched to a gene: 9. Per germline, CDR1 LNHNV and CDR2 YYDKDF (reference sequence). The CDR3 protein is CATSRLWTGAATDTQYF. In DNA form, the CDR3 reads TGTGCCACCAGCAGATTGTGGACAGGGGCGGCGACAGATACGCAGTATTTT.

This clonotype was counted once. J is TRBJ1-4 and V is TRBV25-1, with 8 bases lining up with TRBD1. Germline CDR1 reads MGHDK; CDR2 reads SYGVNS. CDR3 length: 17 amino acids. J was trimmed by 1 base and V by 4 bases; bases with no gene match: 8. The CDR3 is CASSASGGPLTNEKLFF. CDR3 nucleotides: TGTGCCAGCAGTGCCTCAGGGGGCCCGCTAACTAATGAAAAACTGTTTTTT.

V and J are TRBV5-1 and TRBJ1-3, with a possible D match to TRBD1 (5 bases). This CDR3 comprises 15 residues. V lost 3 bases, J lost 0 bases, and 10 bases lay in between. Per the germline V gene, CDR1 is SGHRS and CDR2 is YFSETQ. The DNA for the CDR3 is TGCGCCAGCAGCTCAGACAGCCTCTCTGGAAACACCATATATTTT. It specifies CASSSDSLSGNTIYF. The full variable domain, its missing parts supplied by reference TRBV5-1 and TRBJ1-3, is KAGVTQTPRYLIKTRGQQVTLSCSPISGHRSVSWYQQTPGQGLQFLFEYFSETQRNKGNFPGRFSGRQFSNSRSEMNVSTLELGDSALYLCASSSDSLSGNTIYFGEGSWLTVV.

V gene TRBV5-1 combines with J gene TRBJ2-2; 7 bases map to TRBD1. The V segment lost 2 bases and the J segment 2 bases; nucleotides outside the gene matches: 3. The germline CDR1 and CDR2 sequences are SGHRS and YFSETQ. The CDR3 loop spans 15 amino acids. The CDR3 coding sequence is TGCGCCAGCAGCTTAAGGGACAGAAACACCGGGGAGCTGTTTTTT. Translating gives CASSLRDRNTGELFF.

The chain combines TRBV6-2 or TRBV6-3 with TRBJ2-5; D possibly uses TRBD1 or TRBD2 (5 bases each). Germline CDR1 MNHEY, CDR2 SVGEGT. This CDR3 comprises 14 residues. Trimming took 0 bases from V and 4 from J, leaving 9 bases between them. The chain's CDR3 is CASSYSSGTETQYF. The DNA of the CDR3 is TGTGCCAGCAGTTACTCTTCGGGGACAGAGACCCAGTACTTC.

This chain links TRBV5-1 with TRBJ2-5; D is possibly TRBD1 (6 bases). Germline values: CDR1 SGHRS, CDR2 YFSETQ. V lost 5 bases to trimming and J lost 0 bases, with 14 bases between them. This CDR3 contains 15 residues. The CDR3 region is CASRGDTLYQETQYF. The CDR3 nucleotides are TGCGCCAGCAGAGGGGACACACTGTACCAAGAGACCCAGTACTTC.

The chain links TRBV25-1 to TRBJ2-3; 7 nucleotides align to TRBD1. CDR3 size: 14 residues. Trimming at V came to 6 bases and at J to 0 bases, leaving 3 bases not matched to a gene. Germline CDR1 and CDR2: MGHDK and SYGVNS. The CDR3 protein is CASSEQGSTDTQYF. The CDR3 coding sequence is TGTGCCAGCAGCGAACAGGGGAGCACAGATACGCAGTATTTT.

The chain links TRBV4-3 to TRBJ1-3; D is uncertain. Germline loops: CDR1 LGHNA, CDR2 YSLEER. The CDR3 has 17 residues. V lost 0 bases and J 1 base, leaving 13 bases between the germline ends. CDR3 region: CASSQESQLLSGNTIYF. For the CDR3, the DNA is TGCGCCAGCAGCCAAGAGTCGCAGTTACTATCTGGAAACACCATATATTTT.

CDR3 sequence (DNA): TGTGCCAGCGGAATTCCAGGACGGATCTCTGGAAACACCATATATTTT. Translation: CASGIPGRISGNTIYF. The genes are TRBV19 and TRBJ1-3, with D unresolved. Per the germline V gene, CDR1 is LNHDA and CDR2 is SQIVND (reference sequence). Trimming cost V 9 bases and J 0 bases, with 18 bases left between them. The CDR3 runs 16 residues.

The chain combines TRBV4-3 with TRBJ2-7; D ambiguous. The CDR3 covers 14 residues. Germline assignment: CDR1 LGHNA and CDR2 YSLEER. V shed 0 bases and J shed 2 bases, with 8 bases lying between them. The CDR3 region is CASSQDRVAYEQYF. For the CDR3, the DNA is TGCGCCAGCAGCCAAGATAGGGTGGCCTACGAGCAGTACTTC.

This clonotype was counted only a few times. The chain recombines TRBV4-3 with TRBJ1-2; 7 bases line up with TRBD1. Trimming at V came to 0 bases and at J to 1 base, leaving 11 bases not matched to a gene. Germline assignment: CDR1 LGHNA and CDR2 YSLEER. This CDR3 has 18 amino acids. The CDR3, as DNA: TGCGCCAGCAGCCAAGATCGCACAGGGGAGTATCTTAACTATGGCTACACCTTC. It encodes CASSQDRTGEYLNYGYTF.

This clonotype was counted a single time. V usage is TRBV9 and J usage is TRBJ1-1; D possibly corresponds to TRBD1 (5 bases). V lost 3 bases, J lost 3 bases, and 15 bases lay in between. Per the germline V gene, CDR1 is SGDLS and CDR2 is YYNGEE. The CDR3 contains 15 residues. The CDR3 here is CASSAKGTGDTEAFF. Here the CDR3 DNA reads TGTGCCAGCAGCGCAAAGGGGACGGGGGACACTGAAGCTTTCTTT.

There are a few counts of this clonotype. This rearrangement joins TRBV7-2 to TRBJ2-1; D possibly corresponds to TRBD2 (6 bases). Deletions cut 3 bases from V and 8 bases from J, with 20 bases between. This CDR3 contains 16 residues. The germline CDR1 and CDR2 sequences are SGHTA and FQGNSA. CDR3: CASSFEKRAMRDEQFF. In DNA form, the CDR3 reads TGTGCCAGCAGCTTTGAGAAGCGGGCAATGAGGGATGAGCAGTTCTTC. Drawing the rest from reference TRBV7-2 and TRBJ2-1, the complete variable domain is GAGVSQSPSNKVTEKGKDVELRCDPISGHTALYWYRQSLGQGLEFLIYFQGNSAPDKSGLPSDRFSAERTGGSVSTLTIQRTQQEDSAVYLCASSFEKRAMRDEQFFGPGTRLTVL.

The V and J genes are TRBV9 and TRBJ1-1; no firm D call. The CDR3 loop spans 13 amino acids. The germline V and J ends were trimmed by 4 bases and 6 bases, with 13 bases remaining between them. Germline values: CDR1 SGDLS, CDR2 YYNGEE. The CDR3 loop reads CASSPHPTAEAFF. CDR3 nucleotide sequence: TGTGCCAGCAGCCCCCACCCAACCGCTGAAGCTTTCTTT.

The chain employs TRBV19 and TRBJ2-3; unclear D gene. V lost 5 bases, J lost 1 base, and 13 bases lay in between. Germline V CDR1 and CDR2: LNHDA, SQIVND (reference sequence). There are 15 residues in the CDR3. CDR3 DNA sequence: TGTGCCAGTAGTTCCCACGGATACGGCACAGATACGCAGTATTTT. Translation: CASSSHGYGTDTQYF.